This TCR beta chain was found in a study of OX40 agonist ivuxolimab in advanced cancers. Study context: The mean age was 60 years, ranging from about 20 to 90, with under 90% of participants male.

The method was immunoSEQ multiplex PCR; TCRdb's version includes in-frame clones alone and lacks a portion of them. Here the sample spans about 76,000 clones, 85% being singletons. The CDR3 is made up of 14 amino acids. The V gene end was trimmed by 4 bases and the J gene end by 5 bases; junction bases not matched to a gene: 8. Germline CDR1 reads SQVTM; CDR2 reads ANQGSEA. The chain recombines TRBV29-1 with TRBJ2-5, with 9 bases fitting TRBD2. This material consisted of CD4+ or CD8+ T cells sorted from blood, taken in a trial of the OX40 agonist ivuxolimab. This receptor was obtained from an adult with an advanced solid tumor such as melanoma, head and neck, liver or kidney cancer. CDR3 residues: CSVGVSGGRETQYF. DNA of the CDR3: TGCAGCGTTGGTGTTAGCGGGGGACGGGAGACCCAGTACTTC. The whole variable domain, filled in from reference TRBV29-1 and TRBJ2-5, reads SAVISQKPSRDICQRGTSLTIQCQVDSQVTMMFWYRQQPGQSLTLIATANQGSEATYESGFVIDKFPISRPNLTFSTLTVSNMSPEDSSIYLCSVGVSGGRETQYFGPGTRLLVL.